This T cell receptor beta chain was captured in a study of breast tumors, draining lymph nodes, adjacent tissues. Whole-study results and caveats: Compared with basal-like, luminal-like tumors shared significantly more repertoire with nontumor tissue. Tumor T cell lymph node origin was a supported hypothesis, not proven. Most tumor T cells seemingly derive from lymph node, then expand in tumor. Tumors had less TCR diversity than lymph nodes, more than nontumor tissue.

The CDR3 covers 14 residues. V dropped 6 bases and J dropped 6; count of bases not matched to a gene: 8. This clonotype showed up many times. No antigen is known for it. TCRdb recomputed calls from the multiplex PCR reads with MiXCR, one row per CDR3 protein. The sample includes about 100,000 distinct CDR3 sequences, roughly 20% of them seen just once. Breast cancer patients provided tissue from their axillary draining lymph nodes. Sequenced: axillary lymph node tissue. The V and J genes are TRBV12-3 or TRBV12-4 and TRBJ2-1; 7 positions agree with TRBD2. The clonotype was recovered from a female donor with breast cancer. Some clones in this sample may be carry-over from other donors' samples. Here the CDR3 reads CASSMTSWGNEQFF. DNA for the CDR3: TGTGCCAGCAGCATGACTAGCTGGGGCAATGAGCAGTTCTTC.